This TCR beta chain was recovered during a study of cytomegalovirus exposure and HLA in healthy donors. Study in general: Most donors, roughly 82% of approximately 400 genotyped, fell in the Caucasian-associated ancestry cluster. Study findings and constraints: Likely technical artifact: a cluster of highly shared sequence variants. According to the study, 180 or so TCR beta chains were cytomegalovirus-associated. In a later analysis, a genetic analysis reported fewer productive-TCR N-insertions in an Asian-associated ancestry cluster than the cohort average.

PCR used 60 Vbeta primers and 13 Jbeta primers. Sequencing used immunoSEQ multiplex PCR; TCRdb keeps in-frame clones, though not all of them. Of some 130,000 clones detected, about 80% appear once; the ten largest clones hold around 3.3%. To note about this clone: What it binds is not known.

The V end lost 7 bases, the J end lost 2 bases, and 17 bases lay between the germline ends. Germline loops: CDR1 SGHRS, CDR2 YFSETQ. The length of the CDR3 is 15 residues. Specimen: PBMCs. The J gene is TRBJ2-3, the V gene TRBV5-1, with D tentatively TRBD2 (5 bases). This receptor was obtained from a male donor in good health and CMV-seronegative. CDR3: CASSLRASLTDTQYF. The CDR3 bases are TGCGCCAGCTCGCTGAGGGCTAGCCTCACAGATACGCAGTATTTT.